These 27 T cell receptor beta chains were all obtained from the same sample, sequenced in a study of T cell responses to AZD1222 COVID-19 vaccine. TCRdb keeps only in-frame clones here, not all; method: immunoSEQ multiplex PCR. This sample carries 150,000 to 250,000 clones, under 95% of them seen once, and the ten largest clones take around 1%. Material: peripheral blood, obtained 28 days after the second AZD1222 dose. The receptors shown here come from an adult who received the AZD1222 COVID-19 vaccine.

CDR3 nucleotides: TGTGCCATCAGTGAGTCTGGGGGCGAATCCTACGAGCAGTACTTC. Protein: CAISESGGESYEQYF. The chain uses TRBV10-3 and TRBJ2-7, with a weak D call TRBD1 (6 bases). V lost 0 bases and J lost 1, with 10 bases in between. Germline assignment: CDR1 ENHRY and CDR2 SYGVKD. CDR3 size: 15 residues.

CDR3 protein: CASSFGGGAYNEQFF. The CDR3 bases are TGTGCCAGCAGCTTCGGCGGGGGGGCCTACAATGAGCAGTTCTTC. The chain combines TRBV11-3 with TRBJ2-1; 9 bases align to TRBD2. CDR1 and CDR2 from the germline V gene are SGHNT and YENEEA. The CDR3 runs 15 residues. V gave up 3 bases and J gave up 2 bases; unmatched junction bases: 2.

This sequence joins TRBV18 and TRBJ2-5; a weak D match, TRBD2 (6 bases). This CDR3 is built from 14 residues. The V gene lost 3 bases and the J gene lost 4 bases, with 12 bases spanning the gap. In germline, CDR1 is KGHSH, CDR2 LQKENI. This CDR3 reads CASSPSRGGETQYF. CDR3 DNA sequence: TGTGCCAGCTCACCGTCTCGGGGAGGAGAGACCCAGTACTTC.

This clone showed up just once. The chain carries TRBV19 and TRBJ1-5; no definite D call. There are 16 residues in the CDR3. Trimming pared 4 bases from V and 2 bases from J, leaving 15 bases between. Germline CDR1 and CDR2: LNHDA and SQIVND (reference sequence). The CDR3 region has the DNA TGTGCCAGTAGTAGAACCCCTCAATCCGGCAATCAGCCCCAGCATTTT. The encoded protein is CASSRTPQSGNQPQHF.

The chain carries TRBV28 and TRBJ2-7; either TRBD1 or TRBD2 may fit D (7 bases each). Germline V CDR1 and CDR2: MDHEN, SYDVKM. The CDR3 consists of 18 residues. V gave up 2 bases and J gave up 2 bases, with 22 bases separating them. CDR3 DNA: TGTGCCAGCAGTTTAAGGGCAGGGGGTAGCGGGCCAACCTACGAGCAGTACTTC. Translation gives CASSLRAGGSGPTYEQYF.

This chain uses TRBV7-9 with TRBJ1-2; maybe TRBD1 (5 bases). Germline V lookup: CDR1 SEHNR, CDR2 FQNEAQ (reference sequence). Trimming took off 7 bases at V and 4 bases at J, with 16 bases between the two ends. The CDR3 length is 14 residues. CDR3 loop: CASTRDRAVYGYTF. CDR3 in DNA: TGTGCCAGCACCCGGGACCGAGCTGTCTATGGCTACACCTTC.

This chain uses TRBV24-1 with TRBJ1-5; no definite D call. Per the germline V gene, CDR1 is KGHDR and CDR2 is SFDVKD. The CDR3 length is 16 residues. V was clipped by 6 bases and J by 0 bases, with 14 bases between them. The CDR3 loop is CATSSGDKNSNQPQHF. The CDR3, as DNA: TGTGCCACCAGTTCTGGAGACAAGAATAGCAATCAGCCCCAGCATTTT.

The genes are TRBV2 and TRBJ1-5, with TRBD1 as a possible D gene (5 bases). V gave up 4 bases and J gave up 3 bases, with 13 bases separating them. Germline V CDR1 and CDR2: SNHLY, FYNNEI. The CDR3 has 15 residues. CDR3 in amino acids: CASSGVGGNNQPQHF. The CDR3 nucleotides are TGTGCCAGCAGTGGGGTTGGGGGTAACAATCAGCCCCAGCATTTT.

This sequence joins TRBV11-2 and TRBJ1-5; no clear D gene. This CDR3 comprises 13 residues. The germline gives CDR1 SGHAT, CDR2 FQNNGV. V lost 0 bases and J lost 4, with 4 bases in between. In DNA, the CDR3 is TGTGCCAGCAGCTTAGACACTAATCAGCCCCAGCATTTT. Protein sequence: CASSLDTNQPQHF. Using reference TRBV11-2 and TRBJ1-5 for the parts outside the CDR3, the full variable domain is EAGVAQSPRYKIIEKRQSVAFWCNPISGHATLYWYQQILGQGPKLLIQFQNNGVVDDSQLPKDRFSAERLKGVDSTLKIQPAKLEDSAVYLCASSLDTNQPQHFGDGTRLSIL.

This clone was counted only a few times. The chain employs TRBV9 and TRBJ1-3; D unclear. This CDR3 comprises 11 residues. Trimming removed 4 bases from V and 1 base from J, with 0 bases in between. In germline, CDR1 is SGDLS, CDR2 YYNGEE. The CDR3 reads CASSSGNTIYF. CDR3 nucleotides: TGTGCCAGCAGCTCTGGAAACACCATATATTTT.

The V gene is TRBV6-5, the J gene TRBJ1-2; D not certain. From germline, CDR1 is MNHEY and CDR2 SVGAGI. With 7 bases removed from V and 8 bases from J, the gap between germline ends came to 11 bases. The CDR3 runs 11 residues. DNA of the CDR3: TGTGCCAGCACCTCCGGCGGCGGCTACACCTTC. Encoded protein: CASTSGGGYTF.

This chain joins TRBV10-3 and TRBJ2-1; D might be TRBD1 or TRBD2, each matching 5 bases. Trimming cost V 8 bases and J 10 bases, with 12 bases left between them. Germline-derived CDR1 and CDR2 are ENHRY and SYGVKD. The CDR3 is 11 residues long. The CDR3 DNA reads as TGTGCCATCGGCACTAGGGACGAGCAGTTCTTC. It specifies CAIGTRDEQFF.

This clone was seen just once. The V and J genes are TRBV3-1 (or the pseudogene TRBV3-2) and TRBJ1-1; D unclear. The germline V and J ends were trimmed by 3 bases and 4 bases, with 3 bases remaining between them. CDR1 and CDR2 from the germline V gene are LGHDT and YNNKEL (reference sequence). The CDR3 has 11 residues. The CDR3 is CASSHATEAFF. Here the CDR3 DNA reads TGTGCCAGCAGCCACGCCACTGAAGCTTTCTTT.

The rearrangement links TRBV28 to TRBJ2-7; D is unresolved. CDR1 is MDHEN and CDR2 is SYDVKM in the germline V gene. Between the trimmed V and J ends, which lost 2 bases and 3 bases, there was a span of 5 bases. The CDR3 spans 12 residues. CDR3 sequence reads: CASSLLVYEQYF. The CDR3 nucleotides are TGTGCCAGCAGTTTACTTGTCTACGAGCAGTACTTC.

This sequence joins TRBV2 and TRBJ1-1; TRBD1 aligns across 8 bases. Germline V CDR1 and CDR2: SNHLY, FYNNEI. The ends lost 8 bases at V and 7 bases at J; junction bases unmatched: 12. The CDR3 runs 14 residues. CDR3 nucleotides: TGTGCCAGCCCATTGACAGGGGTTAATTTTGAAGCTTTCTTT. Protein sequence: CASPLTGVNFEAFF.

The chain employs TRBV5-1 and TRBJ1-3; D call uncertain. With 3 bases removed from V and 5 bases from J, the gap between germline ends came to 6 bases. The CDR3 is 12 residues long. Germline V gene lookup returns CDR1 SGHRS and CDR2 YFSETQ. For the CDR3, the DNA is TGCGCCAGCAGCTCCACCCGAAACACCATATATTTT. It translates to CASSSTRNTIYF. The full variable domain, rest sourced from reference TRBV5-1 and TRBJ1-3, is KAGVTQTPRYLIKTRGQQVTLSCSPISGHRSVSWYQQTPGQGLQFLFEYFSETQRNKGNFPGRFSGRQFSNSRSEMNVSTLELGDSALYLCASSSTRNTIYFGEGSWLTVV.

J is TRBJ2-1 and V is TRBV4-1; the D gene is possibly TRBD2 (5 bases). Trimming shortened V by 4 bases and J by 1 base, and 14 bases separated the two germline ends. Germline lookup yields CDR1 MGHRA and CDR2 YSYEKL. CDR3 size: 16 residues. CDR3 sequence reads: CASSRGATASYNEQFF. The CDR3 nucleotides are TGCGCCAGCAGCCGGGGAGCGACGGCGTCCTACAATGAGCAGTTCTTC.

A single count supports this clone. This rearrangement joins TRBV13 to TRBJ2-5; D is possibly TRBD1 or TRBD2 (7 bases each). Germline lookup yields CDR1 PRHDT and CDR2 FYEKMQ (reference sequence). The CDR3 loop spans 15 amino acids. Trimming took 0 bases from V and 5 from J, leaving 13 bases between them. The DNA for the CDR3 is TGTGCCAGCAGCTTAGGCGACAGGGAGGGGGAGACCCAGTACTTC. Residues: CASSLGDREGETQYF.

The chain joins TRBV4-3 to TRBJ2-7, with 7 nucleotides matching TRBD1. V shed 1 base, J shed 2 bases, and the junction held 5 bases outside the gene matches. The CDR3 has 15 residues. In germline, CDR1 is LGHNA, CDR2 YSLEER. The CDR3 DNA reads TGCGCCAGCAGCCAAGGGGTGACAGGGCCCTACGAGCAGTACTTC. Residues: CASSQGVTGPYEQYF.

The chain joins TRBV6-5 to TRBJ1-1; weak D call: TRBD1 (5 bases). Germline assignment: CDR1 MNHEY and CDR2 SVGAGI. This CDR3 has 15 amino acids. The ends were cut back, 0 bases at V and 3 bases at J, with 11 bases in the middle. CDR3 in amino acids: CASSYSPGSDTEAFF. For the CDR3, the DNA is TGTGCCAGCAGTTACTCCCCAGGGTCGGACACTGAAGCTTTCTTT.

Written as DNA, the CDR3 is TGTGCCAGCTCACCAAGGGCCGAACCCTCCTACGAGCAGTACTTC. Protein: CASSPRAEPSYEQYF. This chain links TRBV18 with TRBJ2-7; no firm D call. V lost 2 bases, J lost 0 bases, and 11 bases lay in between. CDR1 is KGHSH, CDR2 LQKENI, per germline. CDR3 size: 15 residues.

This CDR3 is CASSVVGVDTQYF. The CDR3 nucleotides read TGTGCCAGCAGCGTAGTCGGGGTAGATACGCAGTATTTT. This chain connects TRBV9 to TRBJ2-3; tentative D call: TRBD2 (5 bases). V was cut by 0 bases and J by 5 bases, with 7 bases left in between. The CDR3 has 13 residues. Germline V gives CDR1 SGDLS, CDR2 YYNGEE.

This chain links TRBV18 with TRBJ2-7; D ambiguous. V shed 0 bases and J shed 2 bases, with 5 bases lying between them. Germline V CDR1 and CDR2: KGHSH, LQKENI. This CDR3 spans 13 amino acids. This chain's CDR3 is CASSPPGTYEQYF. DNA for the CDR3: TGTGCCAGCTCACCACCTGGGACCTACGAGCAGTACTTC.

V is TRBV12-3 or TRBV12-4 and J is TRBJ2-5; D unclear. This CDR3 contains 13 residues. The V end lost 3 bases, the J end lost 2 bases, and 7 bases lay between the germline ends. The CDR3 is CASSFPDQETQYF. The CDR3 nucleotides read TGTGCCAGCAGTTTTCCCGATCAAGAGACCCAGTACTTC.

This clone was counted a single time. This chain connects TRBV28 to TRBJ2-1; possibly TRBD1 or TRBD2 for D (5 bases each). Germline V gene data show CDR1 as MDHEN and CDR2 as SYDVKM. Trimming took 5 bases from V and 2 from J, leaving 10 bases between them. The CDR3 is 14 residues long. The CDR3 spells CASSRQGPYNEQFF. The CDR3 DNA is TGTGCCAGCAGTAGGCAGGGACCCTACAATGAGCAGTTCTTC.

This rearrangement joins TRBV7-3 to TRBJ1-1; D gene unclear. The germline CDR1 and CDR2 sequences are SGHTA and FQGTGA. V was cut by 0 bases and J by 5 bases, with 7 bases left in between. The CDR3 consists of 13 residues. The DNA for the CDR3 is TGTGCCAGCAGCTTAACGAAGGGAACTGAAGCTTTCTTT. Residues: CASSLTKGTEAFF.

V usage is TRBV6-6 and J usage is TRBJ1-6; no clear D. Germline lookup yields CDR1 MNHNY and CDR2 SVGAGI (reference sequence). The CDR3 contains 12 residues. V gave up 3 bases and J gave up 5 bases, with 2 bases separating them. The CDR3 protein is CASSYHNSPLHF. The CDR3 DNA sequence: TGTGCCAGCAGTTATCATAATTCACCCCTCCACTTT.